This TCR beta chain was captured by sequencing in a study of T-cell reconstitution after alpha-beta-depleted transplantation in children. Study-wide results and caveats: It was reported that alpha-beta T cells came from several hundred expanded graft clones (about two months after transplant). High day-60 TCRbeta diversity in some patients came from surviving recipient T cells and thymic progenitors. The authors attributed T-cell counts and diversity one year after transplant mostly to newly produced T cells.

Turning to this clonotype: Antigen: not known.

During its preparation, the TCRbeta library received unique molecular identifiers. Each CDR3 protein gets one entry after TCRdb re-called the PCR reads with MiXCR. This table holds 600,000 or so distinct CDR3 sequences, approximately 22% found once. The CDR3 is made up of 15 amino acids. CDR1 LNHNV and CDR2 YYDKDF come from the germline V gene (reference sequence). V lost 4 bases, J lost 0 bases, and 4 bases stayed unmatched. This rearrangement joins TRBV15 to TRBJ2-3, with TRBD2 identical over 7 bases. The specimen was PBMCs, mostly from graft donor cells, collected 360 days after TCRalphabeta/CD19-depleted stem cell transplant. The source of this sequence is a boy in the first two years of life who had a stem cell transplant for acute myeloid leukemia, so the T cells may come from the graft donor. CDR3 loop: CATSNRGVSTDTQYF. CDR3 DNA: TGTGCCACCAGCAACCGGGGGGTCAGCACAGATACGCAGTATTTT.